This passage covers 20 T cell receptor beta chains from one sample sequenced in a study of blood T cell repertoires in COVID-19. The assay was immunoSEQ multiplex PCR, and TCRdb's table has in-frame clones only and misses some. The sample holds 250,000 to 350,000 clones, around 90% seen once. Sequenced material: PBMCs or T cells enriched from blood (not recorded which). These receptors originate from a woman between 40 and 50 years old who had recovered from COVID-19.

The chain couples TRBV4-1 to TRBJ2-7; D is uncertain. V was pared by 2 bases and J by 3 bases, with 11 bases between. Germline V lookup: CDR1 MGHRA, CDR2 YSYEKL. This CDR3 is built from 14 residues. This CDR3 reads CASSQQQNLYEQYF. The CDR3 DNA follows: TGCGCCAGCAGCCAACAACAGAACCTCTACGAGCAGTACTTC.

The chain uses TRBV19 and TRBJ1-2, with 7 bases lining up with TRBD1. The V segment lost 7 bases and the J segment 4 bases; nucleotides outside the gene matches: 3. Germline V CDR1 and CDR2: LNHDA, SQIVND (reference sequence). The CDR3 consists of 12 residues. The CDR3 DNA sequence: TGTGCCAGTAAAGACAGGGCCTATGGCTACACCTTC. This encodes CASKDRAYGYTF.

The rearrangement joins TRBV19 to TRBJ2-2, with 8 nucleotides matching TRBD2. The CDR3 extends over 15 amino acids. Germline V lookup: CDR1 LNHDA, CDR2 SQIVND (reference sequence). Germline trimming cut 6 bases from V and 4 bases from J; bases unmatched to any gene: 7. The CDR3 spells CASRTGGPSTGELFF. CDR3 sequence (DNA): TGTGCCAGTAGGACGGGAGGGCCTTCCACCGGGGAGCTGTTTTTT.

This chain connects TRBV7-9 to TRBJ2-1; TRBD2 aligns across 7 bases. CDR1 is SEHNR and CDR2 is FQNEAQ in the germline V gene (reference sequence). Trimming took 2 bases from V and 8 from J; bases not matched to a gene: 15. The CDR3 is 17 amino acids. The CDR3 nucleotides are TGTGCCAGCAGCTTAATGGGAGGGACCATTATCGGCGATGAGCAGTTCTTC. Protein: CASSLMGGTIIGDEQFF.

The chain is built from TRBV30 and TRBJ1-1; the D gene is possibly TRBD1 (6 bases). From germline, CDR1 is GTSNPN and CDR2 SVGIG (reference sequence). Trimming cost V 6 bases and J 1 base, with 18 bases left between them. This CDR3 contains 15 residues. The CDR3 DNA follows: TGTGCCTGCCCTTCATCGACAGGAACGAACACTGAAGCTTTCTTT. It translates to CACPSSTGTNTEAFF.

The chain combines TRBV7-9 with TRBJ2-7; 7 nucleotides match TRBD2. The ends lost 4 bases at V and 1 base at J; junction bases unmatched: 4. Germline lookup yields CDR1 SEHNR and CDR2 FQNEAQ (reference sequence). The CDR3 has 14 residues. The CDR3 loop reads CASSYPGLSYEQYF. The CDR3 DNA reads as TGTGCCAGCAGCTATCCGGGACTATCCTACGAGCAGTACTTC. Drawing the rest from reference TRBV7-9 and TRBJ2-7, the complete variable domain is DTGVSQNPRHKITKRGQNVTFRCDPISEHNRLYWYRQTLGQGPEFLTYFQNEAQLEKSRLLSDRFSAERPKGSFSTLEIQRTEQGDSAMYLCASSYPGLSYEQYFGPGTRLTVT.

This rearrangement joins TRBV5-8 to TRBJ2-2; a weak D match, TRBD1 (5 bases). CDR1 and CDR2 (germline): SGHTS, YDEGEE. V was shortened by 5 bases and J by 4 bases, with 15 bases between the two germline ends. The CDR3 sequence is 15 residues long. The CDR3 DNA sequence: TGTGCCAGCAGGGGGCCTCTAGTGTTCACCGGGGAGCTGTTTTTT. Protein: CASRGPLVFTGELFF.

J is TRBJ1-6 and V is TRBV7-2; 7 bases fit TRBD1. There are 16 residues in the CDR3. J lost 6 bases, V lost 5 bases, and 10 bases had no gene match. CDR1 and CDR2 from the germline V gene are SGHTA and FQGNSA. The CDR3: CASSLRGLGGNSPLHF. The CDR3 nucleotides read TGTGCCAGCAGCCTCAGGGGGTTAGGGGGTAATTCACCCCTCCACTTT.

The chain recombines TRBV11-1 with TRBJ1-2; D not resolved. Germline loops: CDR1 SGHAT, CDR2 FQDESV (reference sequence). The CDR3 runs 14 residues. Trimming shortened V by 1 base and J by 2 bases, and 8 bases separated the two germline ends. The CDR3 DNA is TGTGCCAGCAGCTTAGACATTACAAACTATGGCTACACCTTC. Translating it yields CASSLDITNYGYTF.

This clone has a handful of counts. CDR3 loop: CASSPGSILRLVKADTQYF. The CDR3 nucleotides are TGTGCCAGCAGCCCCGGATCTATATTGAGACTAGTAAAGGCAGATACGCAGTATTTT. The V call is TRBV5-4, the J call TRBJ2-3; a weak D match, TRBD2 (6 bases). Trimming removed 4 bases at V and 4 bases at J, with 28 bases between. The germline CDR1 and CDR2 sequences are SGHNT and YYREEE (reference sequence). This CDR3 is 19 amino acids long.

The V gene is TRBV7-2, the J gene TRBJ2-1; 8 bases line up with TRBD1. Germline CDR1 is SGHTA and CDR2 is FQGNSA. This CDR3 contains 16 residues. V was clipped by 2 bases and J by 7 bases; unmatched bases: 10. CDR3 sequence: CASSLTSGQAQNEQFF. The CDR3 region has the DNA TGTGCCAGCAGCTTAACCTCGGGACAGGCCCAGAATGAGCAGTTCTTC.

The chain has TRBV29-1 and TRBJ1-1; maybe TRBD1 (5 bases). Looked up from germline, CDR1 is SQVTM and CDR2 is ANQGSEA. The length of the CDR3 is 12 residues. Trimming took 2 bases from V and 11 from J, leaving 15 bases between them. The CDR3 coding sequence is TGCAGCGTTGAATGGCAGGGAATTTTCGCTTTCTTT. Its protein product is CSVEWQGIFAFF.

The gene calls are TRBV30 and TRBJ1-3; D is unclear. The CDR3 has 14 residues. Germline V gene data show CDR1 as GTSNPN and CDR2 as SVGIG (reference sequence). Trimming left V 3 bases short and J 2 bases short, with 11 bases between. Here the CDR3 reads CAWSSPGTGNTIYF. The CDR3 region has the DNA TGTGCCTGGAGCTCGCCGGGGACTGGAAACACCATATATTTT. Complete variable domain (other parts from reference TRBV30 and TRBJ1-3): SQTIHQWPATLVQPVGSPLSLECTVEGTSNPNLYWYRQAAGRGLQLLFYSVGIGQISSEVPQNLSASRPQDRQFILSSKKLLLSDSGFYLCAWSSPGTGNTIYFGEGSWLTVV.

This chain links TRBV7-9 with TRBJ2-7; D is possibly TRBD1 (6 bases). Germline V gene sequence: CDR1 SEHNR, CDR2 FQNEAQ (reference sequence). The CDR3 covers 12 residues. V was cut by 5 bases and J by 7 bases, with 12 bases left in between. CDR3 in DNA: TGTGCCAGCAGCCGGGACATCCCGGAGCAGTACTTC. Translated: CASSRDIPEQYF.

The V call is TRBV7-2, the J call TRBJ2-1; the match to TRBD2 covers 10 bases. The CDR3 is 16 amino acids. V lost 4 bases to trimming and J lost 0 bases; unmatched junction nucleotides: 3. Per the germline V gene, CDR1 is SGHTA and CDR2 is FQGNSA. The CDR3 bases are TGTGCCAGCAGCTGGTCTAGCGGGAGCTCCTACAATGAGCAGTTCTTC. The encoded protein is CASSWSSGSSYNEQFF. Variable domain in full (rest from reference TRBV7-2 and TRBJ2-1): GAGVSQSPSNKVTEKGKDVELRCDPISGHTALYWYRQSLGQGLEFLIYFQGNSAPDKSGLPSDRFSAERTGGSVSTLTIQRTQQEDSAVYLCASSWSSGSSYNEQFFGPGTRLTVL.

The chain has TRBV18 and TRBJ2-7; a possible D gene is TRBD1 (5 bases). V was trimmed by 6 bases and J by 7 bases, leaving 22 bases between them. The CDR3 contains 15 residues. Germline values: CDR1 KGHSH, CDR2 LQKENI. CDR3: CASSPVLQGGAEQYF. CDR3 nucleotides: TGTGCCAGCTCGCCTGTCCTCCAGGGTGGAGCGGAGCAGTACTTC.

The chain uses TRBV5-1 and TRBJ1-4; tentative D call: TRBD1 (5 bases). There are 16 residues in the CDR3. V gave up 4 bases and J gave up 8 bases, with 21 bases separating them. The V gene's germline CDR1 is SGHRS and CDR2 YFSETQ. The chain's CDR3 is CASSGPTGGNHEKLFF. The CDR3, as DNA: TGCGCCAGCAGCGGACCGACGGGGGGTAATCACGAAAAACTGTTTTTT.

The chain combines TRBV28 with TRBJ1-6; 8 bases match TRBD1. The ends lost 5 bases at V and 2 bases at J; junction bases unmatched: 5. Germline V CDR1 and CDR2: MDHEN, SYDVKM. The CDR3 is 16 amino acids. In DNA, the CDR3 is TGTGCCAGCAGTACGACAGGGGTGGCCTATAATTCACCCCTCCACTTT. It translates to CASSTTGVAYNSPLHF.

The chain combines TRBV7-3 with TRBJ1-5, with a weak D call TRBD1 (5 bases). V shed 0 bases and J shed 7 bases, with 13 bases lying between them. Per the germline V gene, CDR1 is SGHTA and CDR2 is FQGTGA. The CDR3 is 15 amino acids. The CDR3 loop is CASSLTGDPLQPQHF. The DNA for the CDR3 is TGTGCCAGCAGCTTAACAGGGGATCCACTCCAGCCCCAGCATTTT.

This chain joins TRBV19 and TRBJ2-1; 11 nucleotides align to TRBD2. J gave up 12 bases and V 6 bases, and 7 bases lay outside the gene matches. The CDR3 loop spans 13 amino acids. Germline V CDR1 and CDR2: LNHDA, SQIVND (reference sequence). The CDR3 region has the DNA TGTGCCAGTAGACCTGTGACTAGCGGGGTGCAGTTCTTC. It translates to CASRPVTSGVQFF.